What follows is one T cell receptor beta chain and its context. TCRdb's copy holds only in-frame clones and misses some; the assay was immunoSEQ multiplex PCR. Altogether roughly 50,000 clones are present, roughly 81% being singletons, with the ten largest covering about 5.3%. These data belong to a study of blood T cell repertoires in COVID-19. The germline V gene encodes CDR1 SGHTA and CDR2 FQGNSA. This CDR3 has 16 residues. V lost 8 bases to trimming and J lost 4 bases; unmatched junction nucleotides: 12. The sequenced sample was peripheral blood. V and J are TRBV7-2 and TRBJ2-2, with TRBD2 matching over 8 bases. The TCR originated in an older woman with acute or convalescent COVID-19. Here the CDR3 DNA reads TGTGCCAGCGGTAGCGGGGTCCGCCGGGGCACCGGGGAGCTGTTTTTT. Protein: CASGSGVRRGTGELFF.